This record covers a single TCR beta chain. What antigen it recognizes has not been identified. Per-base qualities were not stored, and no clone one base away is much larger. Whole blood was collected in K2EDTA tubes by collaborating institutions according to the institutions' own protocols. Collaborator samples were shipped for TCRbeta analysis as frozen whole blood, isolated PBMCs, or DNA extracted from either sample type. TCRbeta CDR3 regions were amplified from genomic DNA using the immunoSEQ Assay, a bias-controlled multiplex PCR. The paper's data handling went like this. The number of nucleated cells in each sample was estimated by amplification of reference gene primers within the assay. To quantify the absolute abundance of each unique TCRbeta CDR3 rearrangement, sequence reads were collapsed and filtered. For each sample, productive Simpson clonality was calculated as the square root of Simpson's diversity index across productive rearrangements. The source is immuneACCESS, and TCRdb retained only in-frame sequences with V and J called. Part of the clones is not carried over; for the studies checked, unresolved V genes explain less than half of this, and the remainder is unexplained. V and J calls and clone size are those listed in that table; D and trimming were worked out from the DNA. The sample includes about 230,000 clones, with 80% to 85% observed a single time. The ten most abundant clones make up around 18% of the sample.

V loses 5 bases at its end and J loses 1 base; junction bases beyond the gene matches: 8. The CDR3 spans 18 residues, from the cysteine through the phenylalanine. Only the CDR3 region is kept as DNA, spanning 54 bases read in frame from base 1. The CDR1 and CDR2 encoded by the germline V gene are KGHSH and LQKENI. The entry originates in a study of blood T cell repertoires in COVID-19 (dated by TCRdb to 2019 to 2021). For context, the study as a whole: Samples from collaborators originated in the United States, Italy and Spain and spanned both the acute and convalescent phases of COVID-19. Subjects who had been exposed to COVID-19, were actively infected with it, or had recovered from it provided the deeply sampled blood TCRbeta repertoires that made up the dataset. The sample metadata nearly always contained a de-identified subject ID, COVID-19 status, age in years and sex. Samples came from the ongoing ImmuneRACE study (first 160 participants) plus 1,254 subjects from 6 global collaborators. The prospective study material was composed of cDNA or gDNA derived from T cells, B-cell-depleted T cells, or PBMCs. The repertoires were released in a freely available public database intended as a resource for research on the immune response to SARS-CoV-2. Where HLA class I and class II types were available, the types were taken from metadata supplied by the sample provider, not from assay-based typing.

What the study reported, not specific to this receptor: How much clinical and demographic metadata was included differed by source and by participant, and the metadata was provided uncurated.

The sequence was collected from a woman of 80 years or more with active or convalescent COVID-19. The chain employs TRBV18 and TRBJ2-6, with 10 bases in between that match TRBD1. Sequences were obtained from peripheral blood. The DNA reads TGTGCCAGCTCAGAGGGACAGGGGCCCACGTCTGGGGCCAACGTCCTGACTTTC. Its coded protein is CASSEGQGPTSGANVLTF.